Below are 31 T cell receptor beta chains sequenced from a single sample in a study of lymphopenia after photon versus proton radiotherapy (dated by TCRdb to 2018 to 2020). Library preparation was by the immunoSEQ multiplex PCR assay. TCRdb obtained this table from immuneACCESS and retained in-frame rearrangements with V and J assigned. These tables miss some clones; where compared with another copy, unresolved V genes account for less than half of the shortfall, and the remainder is unexplained. The sample table records 65,000 to 70,000 clones; about nine tenths of these occur just once. The ten largest clonotypes hold roughly 3% of the sample. The starting material was peripheral blood, obtained from a patient treated with photon-based radiotherapy. Every receptor here comes from a woman in her 70s with pancreatic cancer.

This clone was observed a handful of times. This chain connects TRBV19 to TRBJ2-1; possible D gene TRBD1, 5 bases. This CDR3 has 13 amino acids. Trimming stripped 0 bases from V and 9 bases from J, with 9 bases between. CDR1 and CDR2 from the germline V gene are LNHDA and SQIVND (reference sequence). The CDR3 DNA follows: TGTGCCAGTAGTATAGACCAGGGCGGTGAGCAGTTCTTC. This codes for CASSIDQGGEQFF.

This rearrangement joins TRBV18 to TRBJ2-5, with TRBD1 identical over 7 bases. J gave up 1 base and V 8 bases, and 4 bases lay outside the gene matches. The CDR3 is made up of 13 amino acids. CDR1 KGHSH and CDR2 LQKENI come from the germline V gene. In DNA form, the CDR3 reads TGTGCCAGCACCAGGGACAGCCAAGAGACCCAGTACTTC. Translated, it gives CASTRDSQETQYF.

This clone was found a few times. Distinct nucleotide sequences in the sample also encode this CDR3. V and J are TRBV20-1 and TRBJ1-2; no reliable D call. Per germline, CDR1 DFQATT and CDR2 SNEGSKA (reference sequence). There are 10 residues in the CDR3. Trimming cost V 6 bases and J 5 bases, with 7 bases left between them. This chain's CDR3 is CSAGSYGYTF. DNA of the CDR3: TGCAGTGCGGGCTCTTATGGCTACACCTTC.

The chain has TRBV28 and TRBJ2-2; D perhaps matches TRBD1 (5 bases). Germline CDR1 MDHEN, CDR2 SYDVKM. V was shortened by 5 bases and J by 6 bases, with 13 bases between the two germline ends. The CDR3 loop spans 14 amino acids. CDR3: CASSGSGLAGELFF. The DNA of the CDR3 is TGTGCCAGCAGTGGTTCAGGGTTGGCCGGGGAGCTGTTTTTT.

The chain carries TRBV6-1 and TRBJ1-4; possible D gene TRBD1, 5 bases. V was shortened by 5 bases and J by 8 bases, with 15 bases between the two germline ends. The V gene's germline CDR1 is MNHNS and CDR2 SASEGT. The CDR3 runs to 14 residues. The CDR3 DNA sequence: TGTGCCAGCAGTAATTTCAGGGTGGGCGAAAAACTGTTTTTT. The encoded protein is CASSNFRVGEKLFF.

This sequence joins TRBV7-9 and TRBJ2-3, with 7 bases fitting TRBD2. Germline V gene sequence: CDR1 SEHNR, CDR2 FQNEAQ (reference sequence). Trimming took 8 bases from V and 3 from J; bases not matched to a gene: 17. This CDR3 region has 17 residues. CDR3 region: CASGLLRGRARTDTQYF. CDR3 DNA: TGTGCCAGCGGACTCCTCCGAGGGAGGGCCAGGACAGATACGCAGTATTTT.

This chain joins TRBV18 and TRBJ1-1; possible D gene TRBD1, 6 bases. The CDR3 is made up of 14 amino acids. Germline V gene sequence: CDR1 KGHSH, CDR2 LQKENI. V was pared by 4 bases and J by 5 bases, with 14 bases between. The CDR3 sequence is CASSREGGRTEAFF. CDR3 sequence (DNA): TGTGCCAGCTCACGCGAGGGGGGAAGGACTGAAGCTTTCTTT.

This clone came up once. V is TRBV2 and J is TRBJ1-5; no definite D call. V lost 2 bases, J lost 5 bases, and 13 bases lay in between. Germline V gives CDR1 SNHLY, CDR2 FYNNEI. The CDR3 covers 15 residues. CDR3 in amino acids: CASSETAPAYQPQHF. Written as DNA, the CDR3 is TGTGCCAGCAGTGAAACTGCCCCCGCTTATCAGCCCCAGCATTTT.

The genes are TRBV7-2 and TRBJ2-3; no clear D. The CDR3 loop spans 13 amino acids. The germline V and J ends were trimmed by 1 base and 4 bases, with 6 bases remaining between them. Germline V gene sequence: CDR1 SGHTA, CDR2 FQGNSA. The CDR3 sequence: CASSLGVADTQYF. CDR3 nucleotide sequence: TGTGCCAGCAGCTTAGGGGTGGCAGATACGCAGTATTTT.

The chain uses TRBV29-1 and TRBJ2-1, with 8 bases identical to TRBD2. Germline V gene lookup returns CDR1 SQVTM and CDR2 ANQGSEA. V gave up 2 bases and J gave up 3 bases; unmatched junction bases: 0. The CDR3 totals 13 residues. The CDR3 coding sequence is TGCAGCGTTGAACGGGGGGGCTACAATGAGCAGTTCTTC. This encodes CSVERGGYNEQFF.

V usage is TRBV7-2 and J usage is TRBJ2-3; D could derive from TRBD1 or TRBD2 (6 bases each). CDR3 length: 12 residues. Germline lookup yields CDR1 SGHTA and CDR2 FQGNSA. V lost 7 bases, J lost 8 bases, and 13 bases lay in between. As DNA, the CDR3 is TGTGCCAGCAAGGGGGGTGCGGTTACGCAGTATTTT. It yields the protein CASKGGAVTQYF.

The chain carries TRBV27 and TRBJ2-1, with 9 bases that match TRBD1. CDR3 length: 13 residues. The germline CDR1 and CDR2 sequences are MNHEY and SMNVEV (reference sequence). V was clipped by 5 bases and J by 7 bases; unmatched bases: 3. CDR3 bases: TGTGCCAGCAGTAGGGGACAGGGTAATGAGCAGTTCTTC. Protein sequence: CASSRGQGNEQFF.

This CDR3 is CASSLESEGTQYF. In DNA form, the CDR3 reads TGTGCCAGCAGCTTAGAGTCCGAAGGGACCCAGTACTTC. The chain is built from TRBV11-3 and TRBJ2-5; D is ambiguous. Looked up from germline, CDR1 is SGHNT and CDR2 is YENEEA. The CDR3 has 13 amino acids. Trimming cost V 0 bases and J 7 bases, with 9 bases left between them.

The sample holds a few counts of this clone. The chain uses TRBV11-2 and TRBJ2-4; 7 bases fit TRBD1. CDR1 is SGHAT, CDR2 FQNNGV, per germline. The CDR3 extends over 14 amino acids. J was trimmed by 7 bases and V by 1 base; bases with no gene match: 4. CDR3 amino acids: CASSLVTGVNIQYF. Here the CDR3 DNA reads TGTGCCAGCAGCTTAGTTACAGGGGTGAACATTCAGTACTTC.

The CDR3 bases are TGTGCCAGCAGGACTAGCGGGAGGTGGTTGAGTCGAATCAATGAGCAGTTCTTC. Residues: CASRTSGRWLSRINEQFF. V is TRBV28 and J is TRBJ2-1, with TRBD2 identical over 13 bases. The V and J ends lost 6 bases and 6 bases, in that order; junction bases with no gene match: 14. This CDR3 is 18 amino acids long. The germline V gene has CDR1 MDHEN and CDR2 SYDVKM.

In this sample, this clone turned up once. The rearrangement uses TRBV11-3 and TRBJ2-2; 9 nucleotides line up with TRBD1. CDR1 SGHNT and CDR2 YENEEA come from the germline V gene. The V segment lost 5 bases and the J segment 4 bases; nucleotides outside the gene matches: 2. There are 14 residues in the CDR3. The CDR3 loop reads CASSPGQGTGELFF. The DNA for the CDR3 is TGTGCCAGCAGCCCGGGACAGGGCACCGGGGAGCTGTTTTTT.

The gene calls are TRBV5-6 and TRBJ2-3; TRBD1 aligns across 7 bases. This CDR3 region has 15 residues. The V and J ends lost 5 bases and 1 base, in that order; junction bases with no gene match: 7. Germline V CDR1 and CDR2: SGHDT, YYEEEE. The CDR3 spells CASRNDRVGTDTQYF. CDR3 nucleotides: TGTGCCAGCAGGAATGACAGGGTAGGCACAGATACGCAGTATTTT.

This clone has a single count. This chain connects TRBV4-2 to TRBJ2-7; D unresolved. Trimming cost V 0 bases and J 3 bases, with 9 bases left between them. CDR3 length equals 14 residues. CDR1 is LGHNA and CDR2 is YNFKEQ in the germline V gene. CDR3 in amino acids: CASSQDLGRYEQYF. In DNA form, the CDR3 reads TGTGCCAGCAGCCAAGACCTCGGTCGCTACGAGCAGTACTTC.

The rearrangement links TRBV6-5 to TRBJ1-2; D unresolved. V was pared by 0 bases and J by 8 bases, with 13 bases between. Looked up from germline, CDR1 is MNHEY and CDR2 is SVGAGI. CDR3 size: 14 residues. The CDR3 DNA reads TGTGCCAGCAGTTACTCGAATGGGATAGAGGGCTACACCTTC. The encoded protein is CASSYSNGIEGYTF.

The gene calls are TRBV16 and TRBJ1-4; D perhaps matches TRBD1 (5 bases). This CDR3 has 17 amino acids. V lost 2 bases, J lost 0 bases, and 13 bases lay in between. The germline CDR1 and CDR2 sequences are KGHSY and FQNENV. The CDR3 loop reads CASSQRTGAATNEKLFF. The DNA for the CDR3 is TGTGCCAGCAGCCAACGTACAGGAGCTGCAACTAATGAAAAACTGTTTTTT.

The chain uses TRBV7-8 and TRBJ2-1, with 9 bases identical to TRBD2. V gave up 5 bases and J gave up 7 bases; unmatched junction bases: 3. CDR1 and CDR2 (germline): SGHVS, FQNEAQ. CDR3 size: 13 residues. CDR3 sequence: CASSQTSGNEQFF. The DNA of the CDR3 is TGTGCCAGCAGCCAGACTAGCGGAAATGAGCAGTTCTTC.

In this sample, this clone turned up a few times. The J gene is TRBJ2-1, the V gene TRBV29-1, with TRBD2 matching over 15 bases. Germline values: CDR1 SQVTM, CDR2 ANQGSEA. V was pared by 6 bases and J by 2 bases, with 5 bases of the junction left unmatched. The CDR3 is made up of 16 amino acids. The CDR3 spells CSVHRTSGRAYNEQFF. The CDR3 DNA reads TGCAGCGTGCATCGGACTAGCGGGAGGGCCTACAATGAGCAGTTCTTC.

The chain couples TRBV6-5 to TRBJ1-2; 7 nucleotides align to TRBD1. Trimming cost V 6 bases and J 6 bases; bases outside gene matches: 4. The CDR3 length is 12 residues. The germline V gene encodes CDR1 MNHEY and CDR2 SVGAGI. CDR3 coding DNA: TGTGCCAGCAGGCGACAGGGCCATGGCTACACCTTC. Its translation: CASRRQGHGYTF.

V gene TRBV6-5 combines with J gene TRBJ2-7; tentatively, D is TRBD1 (6 bases). V shed 5 bases and J shed 6 bases, with 17 bases lying between them. The CDR3 spans 14 residues. Germline CDR1 MNHEY, CDR2 SVGAGI. The CDR3 loop is CASSPPGRGTEQYF. The CDR3 DNA follows: TGTGCCAGCAGTCCCCCAGGCAGGGGCACCGAGCAGTACTTC.

The CDR3 sequence: CASSETSGSDTQYF. The CDR3 nucleotides are TGTGCCAGCAGTGAGACTAGCGGCTCGGATACGCAGTATTTT. The gene calls are TRBV2 and TRBJ2-3, with TRBD2 identical over 9 bases. V was pared by 3 bases and J by 6 bases, with 4 bases of the junction left unmatched. CDR1 and CDR2 from the germline V gene are SNHLY and FYNNEI. The CDR3 extends over 14 amino acids.

This chain joins TRBV27 and TRBJ2-3; D call uncertain. Germline V gives CDR1 MNHEY, CDR2 SMNVEV (reference sequence). Trimming took off 7 bases at V and 1 base at J, with 18 bases between the two ends. The CDR3 length is 16 residues. CDR3 bases: TGTGCCAGCAACCCACAACCCCAAGGTGGCACAGATACGCAGTATTTT. The encoded protein is CASNPQPQGGTDTQYF.

The count of this clone is one. The V and J genes are TRBV11-2 and TRBJ2-2; D possibly uses TRBD1 or TRBD2 (5 bases each). CDR1 and CDR2 (germline): SGHAT, FQNNGV. V gave up 6 bases and J gave up 1 base, with 9 bases separating them. The CDR3 spans 14 residues. The CDR3 bases are TGTGCCAGCAGGTGGGGACGGAACACCGGGGAGCTGTTTTTT. It codes for CASRWGRNTGELFF.

The rearrangement uses TRBV7-2 and TRBJ1-3; D is unresolved. The CDR3 totals 14 residues. Trimming cost V 1 base and J 4 bases, with 8 bases left between them. Germline V lookup: CDR1 SGHTA, CDR2 FQGNSA. CDR3 loop: CASSLVNGGNTIYF. CDR3 DNA: TGTGCCAGCAGCTTAGTTAACGGCGGAAACACCATATATTTT.

The chain employs TRBV19 and TRBJ2-7, with D perhaps TRBD1 (6 bases). The CDR3 extends over 15 amino acids. Germline V CDR1 and CDR2: LNHDA, SQIVND (reference sequence). Between the trimmed V and J ends, which lost 5 bases and 5 bases, there was a span of 19 bases. Here the CDR3 DNA reads TGTGCCAGTAGTGTCTATGGGTACAGGGACGACGAGCAGTACTTC. It yields the protein CASSVYGYRDDEQYF.

The chain is built from TRBV4-3 and TRBJ2-7; 9 bases agree with TRBD1. Germline V gene data show CDR1 as LGHNA and CDR2 as YSLEER. Losses at the gene ends were 0 bases for V and 3 bases for J; bases not matched to a gene: 3. The length of the CDR3 is 15 residues. This chain's CDR3 is CASSQDDRGNYEQYF. The CDR3 DNA follows: TGCGCCAGCAGCCAAGATGACAGGGGGAACTACGAGCAGTACTTC.

The J gene is TRBJ2-3, the V gene TRBV27, with 8 bases aligning to TRBD2. Germline V lookup: CDR1 MNHEY, CDR2 SMNVEV (reference sequence). This CDR3 spans 14 amino acids. Trimming took 5 bases from V and 5 from J; bases not matched to a gene: 6. CDR3 nucleotides: TGTGCCAGCAGTCCCGGGACTAGGGGAGATACGCAGTATTTT. Protein sequence: CASSPGTRGDTQYF.